The 5 T cell receptor beta chains given below trace back to one sample, sequenced in a study of blood T cell repertoires in COVID-19. TCRdb's table, derived via immunoSEQ multiplex PCR, lists solely in-frame clones and lacks some. Among about 98,000 clones listed, 70% to 85% were seen once. Sequencing was done on a sample of peripheral blood. The receptors derive from a man between 70 and 80 years old with active or convalescent COVID-19.

This clone was seen more than once but under ten times. The chain combines TRBV4-1 with TRBJ2-3; D might be TRBD1 (6 bases). From germline, CDR1 is MGHRA and CDR2 YSYEKL. Between the trimmed V and J ends, which lost 3 bases and 3 bases, there was a span of 22 bases. This CDR3 contains 18 residues. CDR3 loop: CASSHPTNREMRTDTQYF. The DNA of the CDR3 is TGCGCCAGCAGCCACCCAACAAACAGGGAAATGCGGACAGATACGCAGTATTTT.

This clone was observed a few times. The V gene is TRBV28, the J gene TRBJ1-2, with D possibly TRBD1 on 6 matching bases. The CDR3 is 13 residues long. In germline, CDR1 is MDHEN, CDR2 SYDVKM. V dropped 2 bases and J dropped 2 bases, with 6 bases sitting between them. The CDR3, as DNA: TGTGCCAGCAGTTTAGGACAGAACTATGGCTACACCTTC. It translates to CASSLGQNYGYTF.

The gene calls are TRBV29-1 and TRBJ2-7; 8 bases align to TRBD1. V was pared by 1 base and J by 1 base, with 3 bases of the junction left unmatched. The germline gives CDR1 SQVTM, CDR2 ANQGSEA. CDR3 length equals 14 residues. The CDR3 here is CSVEVRGLSYEQYF. The CDR3 region has the DNA TGCAGCGTTGAAGTCAGGGGGCTTTCCTACGAGCAGTACTTC.

The chain has TRBV6-2 or TRBV6-3 and TRBJ2-7; TRBD2 is a possible D gene (6 bases). Trimming cost V 6 bases and J 2 bases, with 14 bases left between them. Germline lookup yields CDR1 MNHEY and CDR2 SVGEGT. This CDR3 is built from 14 residues. The CDR3 region has the DNA TGTGCCAGCAGCACCGGACGCGGGACCTACGAGCAGTACTTC. Its protein is CASSTGRGTYEQYF.

The genes are TRBV11-3 and TRBJ2-7; 9 bases align to TRBD1. The V segment lost 7 bases and the J segment 0 bases; nucleotides outside the gene matches: 7. Germline assignment: CDR1 SGHNT and CDR2 YENEEA. The CDR3 covers 15 residues. Here the CDR3 DNA reads TGTGCCAGCACCTCGACAGGGGGTTTCTCCTACGAGCAGTACTTC. Encoded protein: CASTSTGGFSYEQYF.